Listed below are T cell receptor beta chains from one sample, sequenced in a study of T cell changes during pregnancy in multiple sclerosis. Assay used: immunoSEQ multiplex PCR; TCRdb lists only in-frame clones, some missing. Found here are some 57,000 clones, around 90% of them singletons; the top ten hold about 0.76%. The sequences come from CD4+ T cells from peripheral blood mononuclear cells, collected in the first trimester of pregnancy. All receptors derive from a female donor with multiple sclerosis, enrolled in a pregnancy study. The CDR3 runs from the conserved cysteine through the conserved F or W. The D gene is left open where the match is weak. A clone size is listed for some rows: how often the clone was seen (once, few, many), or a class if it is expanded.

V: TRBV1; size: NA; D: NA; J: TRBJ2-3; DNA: TGCACCAGCAGCCAAGAGCGCCCGGTTTGGGCTAGCGGGGGGTACACAGATACGCAGTATTTT; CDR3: CTSSQERPVWASGGYTDTQYF
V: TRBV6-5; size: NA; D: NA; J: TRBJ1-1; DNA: TGTGCCAGTTCGCGGGATTATTCTGAAGCTTTCTTT; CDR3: CASSRDYSEAFF
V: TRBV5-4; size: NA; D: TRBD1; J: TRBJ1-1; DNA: TGTGCCAGCAGCTGGGGACAGTTCGAAGCTTTCTTT; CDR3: CASSWGQFEAFF
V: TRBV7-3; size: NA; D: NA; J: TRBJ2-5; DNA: TGTGCCAGCAGCTTAAACGCTAGTCCGCAGACCCAGTACTTC; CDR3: CASSLNASPQTQYF
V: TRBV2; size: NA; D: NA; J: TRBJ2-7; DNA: TGTGCCAGCACTAGAGGGGGGGAAGAGCAGTACTTC; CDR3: CASTRGGEEQYF
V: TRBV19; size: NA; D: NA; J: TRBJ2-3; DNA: TGTGCCAGTAGTAGCAGGTGGGGCACAGATACGCAGTATTTT; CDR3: CASSSRWGTDTQYF
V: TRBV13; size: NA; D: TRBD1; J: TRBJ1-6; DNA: TGTGCCAGCAGCTTAGGCTACAGGGGGTATTCACCCCTCCACTTT; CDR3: CASSLGYRGYSPLHF
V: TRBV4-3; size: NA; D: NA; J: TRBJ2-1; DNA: TGCGCCAGCAGCCAAGTGGTCGTGGGGGGTCGGGACAATGAGCAGTTCTTC; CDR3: CASSQVVVGGRDNEQFF
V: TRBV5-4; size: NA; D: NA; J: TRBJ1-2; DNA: TGTGCCAGCAGCTTGACAGGGCCGGGAAATGACTACACCTTC; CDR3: CASSLTGPGNDYTF
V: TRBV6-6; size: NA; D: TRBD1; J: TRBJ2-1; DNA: TGTGCCAGCAAGGGGGCCAGCAATGAGCAGTTCTTC; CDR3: CASKGASNEQFF
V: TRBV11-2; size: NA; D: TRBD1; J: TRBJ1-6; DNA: TGTGCCAGCACCTCCACCCGGGACAGCAACAATTCACCCCTCCACTTT; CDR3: CASTSTRDSNNSPLHF
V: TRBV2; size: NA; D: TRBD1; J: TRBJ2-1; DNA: TGTGCCAGCATCACCCCCGGGACAGGCCACAGTGAGCAGTTCTTC; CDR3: CASITPGTGHSEQFF
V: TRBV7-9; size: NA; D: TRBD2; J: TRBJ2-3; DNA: TGTGCCAGCAGCTTAGGCCAGCGGGGTCGCACAGATACGCAGTATTTT; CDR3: CASSLGQRGRTDTQYF
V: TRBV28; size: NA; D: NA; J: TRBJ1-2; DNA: TGTGCCAGCCGAGGGGGGGGCGCACTCTATGGCTACACCTTC; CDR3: CASRGGGALYGYTF
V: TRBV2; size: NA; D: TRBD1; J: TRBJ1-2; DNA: TGTGCCAGCAATACCCCAGACAGGGGGTATGGCTACACCTTC; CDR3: CASNTPDRGYGYTF
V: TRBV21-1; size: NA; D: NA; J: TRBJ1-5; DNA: TGTGCCAGCAGCAAATTTTGGGGGGATAGCAATCAGCCCCAGCATTTT; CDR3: CASSKFWGDSNQPQHF
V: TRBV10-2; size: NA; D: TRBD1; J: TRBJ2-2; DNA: TGCGCCAGCATGGGGACAGCCAACACCGGGGAGCTGTTTTTT; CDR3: CASMGTANTGELFF
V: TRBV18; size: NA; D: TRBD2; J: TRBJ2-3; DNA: TGTGCCAGCTCATCACTAGCGGGGGGGATCACAGATACGCAGTATTTT; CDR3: CASSSLAGGITDTQYF
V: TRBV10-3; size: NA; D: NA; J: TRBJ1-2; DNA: TGTGCCATCAGTGAGCCACAGGGCCTAGGGAACTATGGCTACACCTTC; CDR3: CAISEPQGLGNYGYTF
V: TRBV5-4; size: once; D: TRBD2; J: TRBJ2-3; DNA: TGTGCCAGCACCCTAGCCGGGACTAGCTACACAGATACGCAGTATTTT; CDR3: CASTLAGTSYTDTQYF
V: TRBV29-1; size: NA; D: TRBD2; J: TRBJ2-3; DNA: TGCAGCGCCGGGACTAGACTTACAGATACGCAGTATTTT; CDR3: CSAGTRLTDTQYF
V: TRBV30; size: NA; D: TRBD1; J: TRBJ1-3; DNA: TGTGCCTGGGACAGGGGGAACACCATATATTTT; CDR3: CAWDRGNTIYF
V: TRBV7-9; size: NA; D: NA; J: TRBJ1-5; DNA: TGTGCCAGCAGCGGCCCGGGGGAGGGCAATCAGCCCCAGCATTTT; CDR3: CASSGPGEGNQPQHF
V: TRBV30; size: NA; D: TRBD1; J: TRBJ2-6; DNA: TGTGCCTGGAGAAGGGGACAGGGGCTATCTGGGGCCAACGTCCTGACTTTC; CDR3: CAWRRGQGLSGANVLTF
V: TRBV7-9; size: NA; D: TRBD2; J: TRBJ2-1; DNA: TGTGCCAGCAGCTTAAATAGCGGGGTGAATGAGCAGTTCTTC; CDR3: CASSLNSGVNEQFF
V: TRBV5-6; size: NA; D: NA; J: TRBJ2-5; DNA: TGTGCCAGCAGTTTCGCGGAGACCCAGTACTTC; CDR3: CASSFAETQYF
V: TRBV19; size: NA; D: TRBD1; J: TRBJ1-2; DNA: TGTGCCAGTAGTATGGTGGGACAGGGAAGGTCTAACTATGGCTACACCTTC; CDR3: CASSMVGQGRSNYGYTF
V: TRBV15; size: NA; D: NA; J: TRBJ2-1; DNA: TGTGCCACCTCAAGCGGGTACAATGAGCAGTTCTTC; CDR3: CATSSGYNEQFF
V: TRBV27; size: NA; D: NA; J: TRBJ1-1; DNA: TGTGCCAGCAGTACGAGACAGGCTAACACTGAAGCTTTCTTT; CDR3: CASSTRQANTEAFF
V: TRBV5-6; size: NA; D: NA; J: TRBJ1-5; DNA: TGTGCCAGCAGCTCCCGCAGGCTCTCAGATTATAATCAGCCCCAGCATTTT; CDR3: CASSSRRLSDYNQPQHF
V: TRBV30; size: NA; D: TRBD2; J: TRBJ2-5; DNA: TGTGCCTGGAAGGCGGGGGGACCAGAGACCCAGTACTTC; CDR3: CAWKAGGPETQYF
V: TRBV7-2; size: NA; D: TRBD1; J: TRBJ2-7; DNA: TGTGCCAGCAGCCCAGACAGGGGGCTATTGTACGAGCAGTACTTC; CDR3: CASSPDRGLLYEQYF
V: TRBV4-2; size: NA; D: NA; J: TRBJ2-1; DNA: TGTGCCAGCAGCCAAGCCCTAGCTACGAGCTCCTACAATGAGCAGTTCTTC; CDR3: CASSQALATSSYNEQFF
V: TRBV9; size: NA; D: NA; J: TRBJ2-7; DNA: TGTGCCAGCAGCGTAGGCGGGTCATCCTACGAGCAGTACTTC; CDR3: CASSVGGSSYEQYF
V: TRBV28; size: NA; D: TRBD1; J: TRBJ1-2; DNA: TGTGCCAGCAGCGGACCACCGGGACAGGGGAGGGCTAACTATGGCTACACCTTC; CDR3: CASSGPPGQGRANYGYTF
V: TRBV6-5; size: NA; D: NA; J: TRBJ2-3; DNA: TGTGCCACCTCCGGGAAAATAAATGTTGCAGATACGCAGTATTTT; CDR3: CATSGKINVADTQYF